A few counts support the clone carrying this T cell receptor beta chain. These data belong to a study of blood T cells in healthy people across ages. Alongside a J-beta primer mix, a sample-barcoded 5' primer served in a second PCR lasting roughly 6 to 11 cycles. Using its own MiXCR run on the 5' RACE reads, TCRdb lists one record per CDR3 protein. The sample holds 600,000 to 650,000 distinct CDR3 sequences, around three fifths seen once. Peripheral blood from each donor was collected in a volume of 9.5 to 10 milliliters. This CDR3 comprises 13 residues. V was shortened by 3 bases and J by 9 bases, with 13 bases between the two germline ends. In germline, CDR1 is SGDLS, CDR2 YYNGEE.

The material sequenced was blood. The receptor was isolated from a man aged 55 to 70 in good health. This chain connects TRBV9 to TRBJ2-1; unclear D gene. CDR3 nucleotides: TGTGCCAGCAGCGCAGACCCTAAAGGTGAGCAGTTCTTC. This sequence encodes CASSADPKGEQFF.